The clone carrying this T cell receptor beta chain was recorded only once. The data were taken from a study of Ad26.COV2.S vaccination and SARS-CoV-2 variants. For the study at large: A participant enrolled in the COV1001 Ad26.COV2.S trial arm provided the sample. The authors gave Ad26.COV2.S intramuscularly, either once or twice 56 days apart.

Treatment in this sample: around 19 received Ad26.COV2.S at low or high dose, single or two shots; about five received placebo; per-sample allocation not given. Each sample was drawn 63 days after the first injection (of vaccine or placebo). Boston hosted the donor, who was an adult aged 18-55 years. Profiled with immunoSEQ multiplex PCR; TCRdb holds only in-frame clones, not every one. Counted here are about 250,000 clones, about 89% occurring once; the ten biggest clones make up approximately 3.3%. The germline CDR1 and CDR2 sequences are MNHEY and SVGAGI. The CDR3 spans 15 residues. Trimming at V came to 4 bases and at J to 6 bases, leaving 10 bases not matched to a gene.

The source material was peripheral blood, sampled in a trial of Ad26.COV2.S vaccine versus placebo. The chain employs TRBV6-5 and TRBJ1-1, with 8 bases that match TRBD1. This TCR derives from a person between 18 and 65 years old who received the Ad26.COV2.S COVID-19 vaccine or a placebo. The CDR3 sequence: CASSSGQGMTAEAFF. As DNA, the CDR3 is TGTGCCAGCAGTTCCGGACAGGGTATGACGGCTGAAGCTTTCTTT.